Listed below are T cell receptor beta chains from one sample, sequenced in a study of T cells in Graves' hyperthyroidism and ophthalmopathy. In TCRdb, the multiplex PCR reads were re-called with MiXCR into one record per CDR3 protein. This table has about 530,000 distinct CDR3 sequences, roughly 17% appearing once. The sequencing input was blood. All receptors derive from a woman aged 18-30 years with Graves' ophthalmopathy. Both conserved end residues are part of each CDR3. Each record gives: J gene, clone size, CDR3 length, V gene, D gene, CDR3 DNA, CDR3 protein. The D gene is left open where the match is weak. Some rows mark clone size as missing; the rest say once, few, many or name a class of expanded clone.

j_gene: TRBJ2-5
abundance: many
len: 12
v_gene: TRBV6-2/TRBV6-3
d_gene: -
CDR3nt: TGTGCCAGCAGACCCAACGGAGAGACCCAGTACTTC
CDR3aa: CASRPNGETQYF

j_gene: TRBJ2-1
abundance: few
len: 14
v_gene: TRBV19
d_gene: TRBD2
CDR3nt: TGTGCCAGTAGTCTACTAGCGGACTACAATGAGCAGTTCTTC
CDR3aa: CASSLLADYNEQFF

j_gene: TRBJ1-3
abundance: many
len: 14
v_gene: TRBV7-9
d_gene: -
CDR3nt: TGTGCCAGCAGCCAACAGAACGAGGGAAACACCATATATTTT
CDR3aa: CASSQQNEGNTIYF

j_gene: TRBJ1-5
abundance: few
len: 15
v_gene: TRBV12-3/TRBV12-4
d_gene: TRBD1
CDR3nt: TGTGCCAGCAGCCCCAGACAGGGGGGCAATCGGCCCCAGCATTTT
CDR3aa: CASSPRQGGNRPQHF

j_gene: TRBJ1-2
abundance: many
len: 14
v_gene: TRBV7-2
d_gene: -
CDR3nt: TGTGCCAGCAACCCTCGGTGGAGGGGCTATGGCTACACCTTC
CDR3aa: CASNPRWRGYGYTF

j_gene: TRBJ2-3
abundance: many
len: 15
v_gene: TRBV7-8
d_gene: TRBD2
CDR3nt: TGTGCCAGCAGCTTGGGACTAGCGGGAGCAGATACGCAGTATTTT
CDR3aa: CASSLGLAGADTQYF

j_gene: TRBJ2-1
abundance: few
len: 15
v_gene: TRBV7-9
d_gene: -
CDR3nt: TGTGCCAGCAGCTCACGTGGGAACACCTACAATGAGCAGTTCTTC
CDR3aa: CASSSRGNTYNEQFF

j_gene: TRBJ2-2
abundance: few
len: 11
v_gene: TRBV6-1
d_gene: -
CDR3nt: TGTGCCAGCATCGAAGACGGGGAGCTGTTTTTT
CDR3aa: CASIEDGELFF

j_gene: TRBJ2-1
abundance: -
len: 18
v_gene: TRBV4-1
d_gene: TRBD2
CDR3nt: TGCGCCAGCAGCCAAGCCCCCGCGGGACTAGCGGGGAACAATGAGCAGTTCTTC
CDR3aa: CASSQAPAGLAGNNEQFF

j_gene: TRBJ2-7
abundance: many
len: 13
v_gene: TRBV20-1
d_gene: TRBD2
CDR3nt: TGCAGTGCTAGAATAGCGGGAGTCTACGAGCAGTACTTC
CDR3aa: CSARIAGVYEQYF

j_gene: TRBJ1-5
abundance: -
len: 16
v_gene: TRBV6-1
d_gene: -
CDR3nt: TGTGCCAGCAGTGGTCCAGGGGAACCCCATAATCAGCCCCAGCATTTT
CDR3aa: CASSGPGEPHNQPQHF

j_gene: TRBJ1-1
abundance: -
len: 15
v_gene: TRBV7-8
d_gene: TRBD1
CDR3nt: TGTGCCAGCCAATTGGGAGGGCAGGGGGGGACTGAAGCTTTCTTT
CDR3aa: CASQLGGQGGTEAFF

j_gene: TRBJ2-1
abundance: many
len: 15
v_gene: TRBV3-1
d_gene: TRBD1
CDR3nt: TGTGCCAGCAGCCACCCGGGACAGGGGGTTAATGAGCAGTTCTTC
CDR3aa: CASSHPGQGVNEQFF

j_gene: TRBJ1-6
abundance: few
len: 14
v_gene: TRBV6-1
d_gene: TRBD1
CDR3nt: TGTGCCAGCGCCCCCGGACAGGGGAATTCACCCCTCCACTTT
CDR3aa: CASAPGQGNSPLHF

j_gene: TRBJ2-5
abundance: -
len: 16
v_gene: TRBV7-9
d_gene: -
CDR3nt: TGTGCCAGCAGCTTACCTGGGGGAGGATCCGAAGAGACCCAGTACTTC
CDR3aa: CASSLPGGGSEETQYF

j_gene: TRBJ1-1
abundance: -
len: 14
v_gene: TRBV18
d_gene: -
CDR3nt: TGTGCCAGCTCACCAAAGGCGGGGGACGCTGAAGCTTTCTTT
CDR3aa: CASSPKAGDAEAFF

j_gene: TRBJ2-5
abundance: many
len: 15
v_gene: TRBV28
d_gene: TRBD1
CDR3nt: TGTGCCAGCAGTTTGGTGGCAGGGGGCTTTGAGACCCAGTACTTC
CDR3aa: CASSLVAGGFETQYF

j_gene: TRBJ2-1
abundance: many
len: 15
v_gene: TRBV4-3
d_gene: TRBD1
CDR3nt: TGCGCCAGCAGCCAAGTGGGACAGGTCGGAGTTGAGCAGTTCTTC
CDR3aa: CASSQVGQVGVEQFF

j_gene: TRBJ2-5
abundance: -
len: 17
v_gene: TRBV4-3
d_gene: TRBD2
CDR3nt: TGCGCCAGCAGCTTCCGGACTAGCGGGGGGGTTAAAGAGACCCAGTACTTC
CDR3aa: CASSFRTSGGVKETQYF

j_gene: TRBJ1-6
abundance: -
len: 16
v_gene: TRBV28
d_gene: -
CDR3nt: TGTGCCTCACTCTGGGGGGGGAGCTCCTATAATTCACCCCTCCACTTT
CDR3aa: CASLWGGSSYNSPLHF

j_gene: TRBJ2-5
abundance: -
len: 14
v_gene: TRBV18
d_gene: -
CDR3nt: TGTGCCAGCTCACCCCGAGGGGTTCAAGAGACCCAGTACTTC
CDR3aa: CASSPRGVQETQYF

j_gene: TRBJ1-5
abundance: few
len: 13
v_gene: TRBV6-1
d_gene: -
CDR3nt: TGTGCCAGCACTCCCGACCTCAATCAGCCCCAGCATTTT
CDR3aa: CASTPDLNQPQHF

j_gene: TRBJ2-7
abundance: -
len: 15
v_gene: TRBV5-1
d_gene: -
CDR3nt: TGCGCCAGCAGCTCACAGGGTACGCAGGCGGCGGAGCAGTACTTC
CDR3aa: CASSSQGTQAAEQYF

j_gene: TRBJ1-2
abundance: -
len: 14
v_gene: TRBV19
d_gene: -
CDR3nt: TGTGCCAGTAGTATGGATAAGGGGGTCTATGGCTACACCTTC
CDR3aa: CASSMDKGVYGYTF

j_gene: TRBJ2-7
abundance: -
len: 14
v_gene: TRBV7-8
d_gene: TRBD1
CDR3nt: TGTGCCAGCGGCTCACACAGGGGGCCTTACGAGCAGTACTTC
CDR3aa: CASGSHRGPYEQYF

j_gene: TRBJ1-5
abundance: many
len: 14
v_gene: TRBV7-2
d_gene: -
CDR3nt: TGTGCCAGCAGCCCAGTGTCTCTAGGGCAGCCCCAGCATTTT
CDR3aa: CASSPVSLGQPQHF

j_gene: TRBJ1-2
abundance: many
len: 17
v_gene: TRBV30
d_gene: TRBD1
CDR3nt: TGTGCCTGGACAAAAGACCCAACAGGGGAGCCTAACTATGGCTACACCTTC
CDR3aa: CAWTKDPTGEPNYGYTF

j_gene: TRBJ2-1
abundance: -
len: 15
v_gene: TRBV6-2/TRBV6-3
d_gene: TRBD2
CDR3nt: TGTGCCAGCACCCGGGGGACTAGGGGTTACAATGAGCAGTTCTTC
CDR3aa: CASTRGTRGYNEQFF

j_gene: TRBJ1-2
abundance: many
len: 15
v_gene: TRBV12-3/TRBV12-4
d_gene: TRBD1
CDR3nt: TGTGCCAGCAGCCAACCGGGACAGGGAACGGATGGCTACACCTTC
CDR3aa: CASSQPGQGTDGYTF

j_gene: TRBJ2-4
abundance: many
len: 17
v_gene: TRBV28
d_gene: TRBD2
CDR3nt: TGTGCCAGCAGTTTGTTCCGGGGGGAAGGAGCCAAAAACATTCAGTACTTC
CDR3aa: CASSLFRGEGAKNIQYF

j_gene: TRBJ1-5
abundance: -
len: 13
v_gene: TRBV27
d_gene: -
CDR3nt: TGTACCAGCAGTTCTGACAGCAATCAGCCCCAGCATTTT
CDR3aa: CTSSSDSNQPQHF

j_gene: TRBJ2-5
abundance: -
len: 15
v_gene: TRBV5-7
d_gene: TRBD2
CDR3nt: TGTAGCAGCCATCCGCTGCGGGAGGGGGATGAGACCCAGTACTTC
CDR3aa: CSSHPLREGDETQYF

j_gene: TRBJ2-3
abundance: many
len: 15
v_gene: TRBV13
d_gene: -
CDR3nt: TGTGCCAGCAGCTTAGGCCTCTGGGGCACAGATACGCAGTATTTT
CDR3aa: CASSLGLWGTDTQYF

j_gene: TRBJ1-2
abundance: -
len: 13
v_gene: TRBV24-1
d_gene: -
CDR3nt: TGTGCCACCAGTGATTCAGGGCCCTATGGCTACACCTTC
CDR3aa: CATSDSGPYGYTF

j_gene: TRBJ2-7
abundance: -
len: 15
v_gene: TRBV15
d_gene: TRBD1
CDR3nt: TGTGCCACCAGCGGTCGACAGGGGATTAACTACGAGCAGTACTTC
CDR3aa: CATSGRQGINYEQYF

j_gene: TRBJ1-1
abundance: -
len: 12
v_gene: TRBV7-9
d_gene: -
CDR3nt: TGTGTCGCGGGTGCTAGGGGTACTGAAGCTTTCTTT
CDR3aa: CVAGARGTEAFF

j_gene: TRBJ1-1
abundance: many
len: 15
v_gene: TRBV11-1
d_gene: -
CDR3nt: TGTGCCAGCAGCTTCCGGACAGCCACCAACACTGAAGCTTTCTTT
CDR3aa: CASSFRTATNTEAFF

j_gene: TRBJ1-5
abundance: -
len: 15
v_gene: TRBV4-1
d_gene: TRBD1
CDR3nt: TGCGCCAGCAGCCAACTTCAGGGGGTCAATCAGCCCCAGCATTTT
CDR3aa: CASSQLQGVNQPQHF

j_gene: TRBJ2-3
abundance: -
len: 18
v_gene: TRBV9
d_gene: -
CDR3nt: TGTGCCAGCAGCGTAGAATACGACGGTGCAGGGTCTACGGATACGCAGTATTTT
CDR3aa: CASSVEYDGAGSTDTQYF

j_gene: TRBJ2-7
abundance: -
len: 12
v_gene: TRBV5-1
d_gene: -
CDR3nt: TGCGCCAGCAGTACGGGGGACCACGAGCAGTACTTC
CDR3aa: CASSTGDHEQYF

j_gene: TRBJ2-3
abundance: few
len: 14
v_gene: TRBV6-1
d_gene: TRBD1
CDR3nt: TGTGCCAGCGCGGACAGGGAGGGCACAGATACGCAGTATTTT
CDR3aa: CASADREGTDTQYF

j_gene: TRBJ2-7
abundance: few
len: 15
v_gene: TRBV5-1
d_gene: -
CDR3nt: TGCGCCAGCGCGGCGGGCGGGACCCATTCCTACGAGCAGTACTTC
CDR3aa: CASAAGGTHSYEQYF

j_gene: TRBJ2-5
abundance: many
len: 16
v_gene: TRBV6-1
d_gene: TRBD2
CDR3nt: TGTGCCAGCAGCACGGGACTAGCGGGAGGGCAAGAGACCCAGTACTTC
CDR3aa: CASSTGLAGGQETQYF

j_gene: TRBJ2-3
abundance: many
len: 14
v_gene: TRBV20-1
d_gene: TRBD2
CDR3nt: TGCAGTGCTGATGGGACTAGCGGCACAGATACGCAGTATTTT
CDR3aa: CSADGTSGTDTQYF

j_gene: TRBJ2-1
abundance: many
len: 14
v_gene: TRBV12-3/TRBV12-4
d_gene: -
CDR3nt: TGTGCCAGCAGTCTTGACTCATTACGAAATGAGCAGTTCTTC
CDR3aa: CASSLDSLRNEQFF

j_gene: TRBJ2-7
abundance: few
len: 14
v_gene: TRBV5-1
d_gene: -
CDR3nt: TGCGCCAGCAGCTTGGGAGGAAGGGACCACGAGCAGTACTTC
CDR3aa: CASSLGGRDHEQYF

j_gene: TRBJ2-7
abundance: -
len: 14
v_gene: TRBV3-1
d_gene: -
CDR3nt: TGTGCCAGCAGCCAAGGTCCTAACTATTACGAGCAGCACTTC
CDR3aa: CASSQGPNYYEQHF

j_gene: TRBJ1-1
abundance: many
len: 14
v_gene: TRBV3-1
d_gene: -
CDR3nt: TGTGCCAGCAGCCAAGGTGGGGTAAGGGCTGAAGCTTTCTTT
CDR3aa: CASSQGGVRAEAFF

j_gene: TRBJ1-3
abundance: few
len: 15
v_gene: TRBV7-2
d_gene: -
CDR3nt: TGTGCCAGCAGCCAAGGCCGAGGGTACGGAAACACCATATATTTT
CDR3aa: CASSQGRGYGNTIYF

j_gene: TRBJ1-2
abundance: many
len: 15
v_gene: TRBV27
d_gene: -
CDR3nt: TGTGCCAGCAGTAGCCTAGGGCGGGGACGCTATGGCTACACCTTC
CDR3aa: CASSSLGRGRYGYTF

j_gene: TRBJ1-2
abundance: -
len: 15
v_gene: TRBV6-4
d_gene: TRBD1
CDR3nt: TGTGCCAGCAGTCGGACGGGACAGGAAGCCTATGGCTACACCTTC
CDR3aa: CASSRTGQEAYGYTF

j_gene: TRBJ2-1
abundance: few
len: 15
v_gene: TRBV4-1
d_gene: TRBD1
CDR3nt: TGCGCCAGCAGCCAAGGGACAGGGCCCCTCGATGAGCAGTTCTTC
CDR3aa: CASSQGTGPLDEQFF

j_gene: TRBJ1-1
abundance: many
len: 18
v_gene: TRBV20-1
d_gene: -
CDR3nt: TGCAGTGCTAGAGATGCTGGCCGGAGGGGGGCCATGAACACTGAAGCTTTCTTT
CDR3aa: CSARDAGRRGAMNTEAFF

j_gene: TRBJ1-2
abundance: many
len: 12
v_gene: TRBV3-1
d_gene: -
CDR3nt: TGTGCCAGCAGCCAAGAGGCGGGAGGTATCTCCTTC
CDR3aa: CASSQEAGGISF

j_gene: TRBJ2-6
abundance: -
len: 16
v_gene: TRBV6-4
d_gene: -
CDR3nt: TGTGCCAGCAGTGAGAGGGGACCCTCTGGGGCCAACGTCCTGACTTTC
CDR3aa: CASSERGPSGANVLTF

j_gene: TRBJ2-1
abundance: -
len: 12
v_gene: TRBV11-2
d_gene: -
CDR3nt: TGTGCCGGCAGCTTGTCAGGTAATGAGCAGTTCTTC
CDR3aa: CAGSLSGNEQFF

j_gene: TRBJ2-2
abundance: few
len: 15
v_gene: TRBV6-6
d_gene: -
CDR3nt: TGTGCCAGCAGTTACTCGTACCAAAACACCGGGGAGCTGTTTTTT
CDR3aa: CASSYSYQNTGELFF

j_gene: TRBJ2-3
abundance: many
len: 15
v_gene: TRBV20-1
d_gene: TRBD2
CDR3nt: TGCAGTGCTAGAGTACTAGCGGGCGACACAGATACGCAGTATTTT
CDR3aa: CSARVLAGDTDTQYF

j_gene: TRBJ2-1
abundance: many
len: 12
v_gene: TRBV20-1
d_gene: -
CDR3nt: TGCAGTGCTTCGATAGGTTGGAATGAGCAGTTCTTC
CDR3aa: CSASIGWNEQFF